This record concerns one TCR beta chain sequence. CDR3 size: 13 residues. In germline, CDR1 is KGHSH, CDR2 LQKENI. Losses at the gene ends were 8 bases for V and 3 bases for J; bases not matched to a gene: 5. The sample comes from a study of T cell changes during pregnancy in multiple sclerosis. The method was immunoSEQ multiplex PCR; TCRdb's version includes in-frame clones alone and lacks a portion of them. The data show around 44,000 clones, about nine tenths seen once. The sequencing here drew on CD8+ T cells from peripheral blood mononuclear cells, taken in the first trimester of pregnancy. The sequence derives from a female donor with multiple sclerosis, enrolled in a pregnancy study. The chain has TRBV18 and TRBJ2-5, with 8 bases identical to TRBD2. CDR3 DNA sequence: TGTGCCAGCGCTGCAGCGGGGGAAGAGACCCAGTACTTC. It specifies CASAAAGEETQYF. The whole variable domain, remainder taken from reference TRBV18 and TRBJ2-5, is NAGVMQNPRHLVRRRGQEARLRCSPMKGHSHVYWYRQLPEEGLKFMVYLQKENIIDESGMPKERFSAEFPKEGPSILRIQQVVRGDSAAYFCASAAAGEETQYFGPGTRLLVL.